The source of this T cell receptor (beta chain) is a study of T cells after yellow fever vaccination. Study conclusions and caveats: Subsequent to the booster, the majority of primary-vaccination clones reappeared (96% CD4, about 90% CD8). It was a small share of clonotypes that appeared in both CD4 and CD8 compartments. Contaminants from the bulk population, in the form of abundant clonotypes, could be found in FACS-sorted repertoires.

CDR1 SEHNR and CDR2 FQNEAQ come from the germline V gene (reference sequence). V dropped 7 bases and J dropped 5 bases, with 11 bases sitting between them. The CDR3 runs 13 residues. TCRdb re-called the 5' RACE reads with MiXCR, one entry per CDR3 protein. The repertoire holds almost 600,000 distinct CDR3 sequences, with roughly 14% as singletons. With regard to this clonotype: Its antigen remains unknown.

The chain is built from TRBV7-9 and TRBJ2-2, with unresolved D. Sequenced here: PBMCs, sampled on the day of the yellow fever booster vaccination. The sequence came from a man in his thirties or forties who received the YFV17D yellow fever vaccine. CDR3 sequence (DNA): TGTGCCAGCATCACCTGGGTTACCGGGGAGCTGTTTTTT. Its protein is CASITWVTGELFF. The whole variable domain, filled in from reference TRBV7-9 and TRBJ2-2, reads DTGVSQNPRHKITKRGQNVTFRCDPISEHNRLYWYRQTLGQGPEFLTYFQNEAQLEKSRLLSDRFSAERPKGSFSTLEIQRTEQGDSAMYLCASITWVTGELFFGEGSRLTVL.